This T cell receptor beta chain was captured in a study of OX40 agonist ivuxolimab in advanced cancers. Study as a whole: Participants averaged about 66 years of age (range about 23 to 80) and were 75% to 90% male. Having had anti-PD-1, anti-PD-L1 or anti-CTLA-4 therapy before was allowed, and about 42% had some.

Notes on the study in general: Near-lowest levels of clonal expansion characterized partial responders at 0.1-3.0 mg/kg. The CD4+ and CD8+ T cells in the blood had expanded clonally by week 6 at 0.1 to 3.0 mg/kg.

This clone was counted a few times. Its antigen is not identified. Unmatched junction bases numbered 7, after V lost 8 bases and J lost 5 bases. The CDR3 covers 14 residues. Germline lookup yields CDR1 ENHRY and CDR2 SYGVKD. Repertoires were generated with immunoSEQ multiplex PCR, while TCRdb's copy carries only in-frame clones and drops some. The profile covers some 77,000 clones, with approximately 92% appearing a single time and more than 4.5% taken by the ten largest. This TCR was recovered from an adult with an advanced solid tumor such as melanoma, head and neck, liver or kidney cancer. The sequenced sample was CD4+ or CD8+ T cells sorted from blood, obtained in a trial of the OX40 agonist ivuxolimab. This sequence joins TRBV10-3 and TRBJ1-5; TRBD1 matches 9 bases. The CDR3 nucleotides are TGTGCCATCGGGTCGGGACAGGGATATCAGCCCCAGCATTTT. Amino acid sequence: CAIGSGQGYQPQHF.